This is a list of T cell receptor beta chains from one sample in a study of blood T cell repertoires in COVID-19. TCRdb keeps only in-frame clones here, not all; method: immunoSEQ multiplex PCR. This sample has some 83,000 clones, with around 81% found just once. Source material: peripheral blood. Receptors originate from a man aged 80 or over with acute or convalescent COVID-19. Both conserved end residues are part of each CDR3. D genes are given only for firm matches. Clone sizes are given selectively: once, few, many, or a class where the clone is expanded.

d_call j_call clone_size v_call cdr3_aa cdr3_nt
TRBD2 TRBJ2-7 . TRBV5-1 CASSPAGGGTTYEQYF TGCGCCAGCAGCCCGGCGGGGGGGGGCACCACCTACGAGCAGTACTTC
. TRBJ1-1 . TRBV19 CASSYRMNTEAFF TGTGCCAGTAGTTACAGGATGAACACTGAAGCTTTCTTT
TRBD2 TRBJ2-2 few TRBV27 CASSLGLAGGRGNTGELFF TGTGCCAGCAGTTTAGGACTAGCGGGAGGGCGGGGGAACACCGGGGAGCTGTTTTTT
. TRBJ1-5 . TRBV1 CTSSQLTGDRNQPQHF TGCACCAGCAGCCAATTGACAGGGGATCGCAATCAGCCCCAGCATTTT
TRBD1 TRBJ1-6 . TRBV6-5 CASSYSWTGNSPLHF TGTGCCAGCAGTTACTCTTGGACAGGGAATTCACCCCTCCACTTT
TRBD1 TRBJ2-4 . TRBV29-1 CSARTGVNIQYF TGCAGCGCCCGTACAGGGGTGAACATTCAGTACTTC
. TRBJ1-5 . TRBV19 CASSSTGNNQPQHF TGTGCCAGTAGTTCGACAGGAAACAATCAGCCCCAGCATTTT
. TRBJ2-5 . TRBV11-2 CASSLAPNRMAGYRETQYF TGTGCCAGCAGCTTAGCCCCCAATAGGATGGCGGGGTATCGGGAGACCCAGTACTTC
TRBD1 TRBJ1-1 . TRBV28 CASSSGGQRNTEAFF TGTGCCAGCAGTTCTGGGGGACAGAGAAACACTGAAGCTTTCTTT
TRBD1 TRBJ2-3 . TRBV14 CASSQAQGANTQYF TGTGCCAGCAGCCAAGCTCAGGGGGCGAATACGCAGTATTTT
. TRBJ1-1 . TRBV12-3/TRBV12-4 CASTSGIPTEAFF TGTGCCAGCACCTCAGGGATACCCACTGAAGCTTTCTTT
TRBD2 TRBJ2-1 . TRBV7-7 CASSPGLAAYNEQFF TGTGCTAGCAGCCCGGGACTAGCGGCTTACAATGAGCAGTTCTTC
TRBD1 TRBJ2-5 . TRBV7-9 CASSSGQGGQETQYF TGTGCCAGCAGTTCAGGACAGGGGGGGCAAGAGACCCAGTACTTC